This TCR beta chain was recorded in a study of shared clonotypes between healthy human individuals. As for the study in general: Aged between 18 and 49, the donors were a couple of women and three men.

The germline gives CDR1 LGHNT, CDR2 FRNRAP. V lost 0 bases and J lost 6; bases outside the gene matches: 7. This CDR3 comprises 16 residues. Of note for this clone: The antigen is undetermined.

Generated by immunoSEQ multiplex PCR, the TCRdb table keeps only in-frame clones and is missing some. The data show over a million clones, roughly 96% seen once. General observations from the study: Among a few donors, approximately 5% of naive CD4 clonotypes were found in common.

Sample: naive CD4+ T cells sorted from blood. As for subset: CD45RA+ positively selected. This sequence originates from a man aged 25-45 years in good health. The genes are TRBV12-5 and TRBJ2-3; TRBD2 aligns across 9 bases. In DNA, the CDR3 is TGTGCTAGTGGTTTGGTACTTAGCGGGAGTTCGGATACGCAGTATTTT. Translated, it gives CASGLVLSGSSDTQYF.